This T cell receptor (beta chain) was retrieved from a study of T-cell reconstitution after alpha-beta-depleted transplantation in children. Unique molecular identifiers tagged the TCRbeta library. Using its own MiXCR run on the PCR reads, TCRdb lists one record per CDR3 protein. The sample includes about 460,000 distinct CDR3 sequences, about 11% of them seen just once. Study outcomes and limitations: Reportedly, roughly two months post-transplant, alpha-beta T cells arose from several hundred expanded graft clones. Fresh T-cell production supplied most of the T-cell counts and diversity seen one year after transplant.

Between the trimmed V and J ends, which lost 0 bases and 3 bases, there was a span of 10 bases. CDR1 is GTSNPN, CDR2 SVGIG, per germline (reference sequence). The CDR3 is 14 residues long. This clonotype appeared many times. Its antigen is as yet unknown. The source of this sequence is a child aged 2-15 years with inherited bone marrow failure, due to receive a stem cell transplant. The rearrangement links TRBV30 to TRBJ2-3; no definite D call. The sample in question was PBMCs, obtained before TCRalphabeta/CD19-depleted stem cell transplant. Here the CDR3 DNA reads TGTGCCTGGAGTGTTGGCCGGCCTACAGATACGCAGTATTTT. Amino acids: CAWSVGRPTDTQYF.